The 5 T cell receptor beta chains below come from one sample, sequenced in a study of cytomegalovirus exposure and HLA in healthy donors. Sequencing was performed with immunoSEQ multiplex PCR; in TCRdb, only in-frame clones are kept and a portion is missing. The sample has around 300,000 clones; 80% to 90% are singletons. What was sequenced was PBMCs. Every receptor here comes from a woman aged 18-29 years in good health and CMV-seronegative.

The chain recombines TRBV7-9 with TRBJ1-1, with D tentatively TRBD1 (5 bases). The germline V and J ends were trimmed by 2 bases and 6 bases, with 16 bases remaining between them. Germline CDR1 and CDR2: SEHNR and FQNEAQ (reference sequence). This CDR3 is 15 amino acids long. The CDR3 loop is CASSLSGGINAEAFF. CDR3 bases: TGTGCCAGCAGCTTATCTGGGGGGATAAACGCTGAAGCTTTCTTT.

The genes are TRBV27 and TRBJ1-5, with 7 bases aligning to TRBD1. The CDR3 has 14 residues. Germline V gene sequence: CDR1 MNHEY, CDR2 SMNVEV (reference sequence). V lost 6 bases, J lost 2 bases, and 4 bases stayed unmatched. The CDR3 bases are TGTGCCAGCAGGACAGGGCAGGGCAATCAGCCCCAGCATTTT. This codes for CASRTGQGNQPQHF.

The V and J genes are TRBV7-2 and TRBJ2-2; 11 nucleotides line up with TRBD2. V lost 7 bases to trimming and J lost 6 bases; unmatched junction nucleotides: 10. Germline CDR1 is SGHTA and CDR2 is FQGNSA. The CDR3 loop spans 16 amino acids. This chain's CDR3 is CASTPNAGLAAGELFF. CDR3 bases: TGTGCCAGCACCCCTAACGCGGGACTAGCGGCCGGGGAGCTGTTTTTT.

This chain joins TRBV5-1 and TRBJ2-3, with 7 nucleotides matching TRBD2. The CDR3 has 15 amino acids. Germline lookup yields CDR1 SGHRS and CDR2 YFSETQ. V shed 3 bases, J shed 2 bases, and the junction held 6 bases outside the gene matches. The chain's CDR3 is CASSSSLATTDTQYF. CDR3 DNA: TGCGCCAGCAGCTCTTCACTAGCGACCACAGATACGCAGTATTTT.

This chain links TRBV6-4 with TRBJ1-1, with D perhaps TRBD1 (5 bases). Trimming left V 6 bases short and J 2 bases short, with 13 bases between. The germline CDR1 and CDR2 sequences are MRHNA and SNTAGT. This CDR3 comprises 14 residues. CDR3 nucleotide sequence: TGTGCCAGCAGACGGGACTCACTAAACACTGAAGCTTTCTTT. This encodes CASRRDSLNTEAFF.